This T cell receptor beta chain stems from a study of T cell responses to AZD1222 COVID-19 vaccine. Study details: Second-dose intervals of approximately 4 or approximately 12 weeks were pooled. Regarding the study as a whole: With two AZD1222 doses given, Spike-specific TCR breadth and depth both rose.

TCRdb keeps only in-frame clones here, not all; method: immunoSEQ multiplex PCR. The table shows 84,000 or so clones, with about nine tenths occurring only once. About this clone: Its specificity is not known.

Germline lookup yields CDR1 SGHTA and CDR2 FQGNSA. The CDR3 is made up of 13 amino acids. Between the trimmed V and J ends, which lost 1 base and 4 bases, there was a span of 5 bases. Material: peripheral blood, obtained on day 0 of AZD1222 vaccination. The sequence was collected from an adult in good health. This rearrangement joins TRBV7-2 to TRBJ2-1; no definite D call. The CDR3 DNA is TGTGCCAGCAGCTTAGACGGTTACAATGAGCAGTTCTTC. It encodes CASSLDGYNEQFF.